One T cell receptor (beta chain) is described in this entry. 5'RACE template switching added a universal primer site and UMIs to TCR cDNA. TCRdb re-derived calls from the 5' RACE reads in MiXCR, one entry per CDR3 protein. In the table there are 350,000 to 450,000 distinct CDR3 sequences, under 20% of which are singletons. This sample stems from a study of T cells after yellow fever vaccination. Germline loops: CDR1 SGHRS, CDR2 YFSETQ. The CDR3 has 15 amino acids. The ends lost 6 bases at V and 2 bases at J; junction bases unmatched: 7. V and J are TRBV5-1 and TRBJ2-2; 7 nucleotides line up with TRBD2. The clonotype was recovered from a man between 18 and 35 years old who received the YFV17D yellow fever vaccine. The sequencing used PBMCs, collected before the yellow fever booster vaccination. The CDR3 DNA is TGCGCCAGCAAAATCGGGACTACAAACACCGGGGAGCTGTTTTTT. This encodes CASKIGTTNTGELFF.